The 10 T cell receptor beta chains in this list originate from one sample, sequenced in a study of T cell repertoires in cytomegalovirus infection. These receptors have no identified antigens. TCRdb independently ran MiXCR on the reads; one entry per CDR3 protein. The sample holds tens of thousands of distinct CDR3 sequences, about 20% seen once. Material for sequencing was PBMCs, sequenced either directly or after in vitro stimulation (not recorded which). The receptors were sampled from a human donor in good health (CMV status not recorded). Some clones in this sample may be carry-over from other donors' samples.

In its sample, this clonotype was seen many times. The rearrangement joins TRBV7-2 to TRBJ2-1; 13 bases align to TRBD2. This CDR3 is built from 15 residues. V dropped 11 bases and J dropped 3; count of bases not matched to a gene: 7. The germline gives CDR1 SGHTA, CDR2 FQGNSA. The CDR3 spells CAVHRTSGSYNEQFF. The DNA of the CDR3 is TGTGCCGTCCACCGGACTAGCGGGAGCTACAATGAGCAGTTCTTC.

This clonotype turned up a few times. J is TRBJ1-4 and V is TRBV27, with 7 nucleotides matching TRBD1. J lost 0 bases, V lost 5 bases, and 0 bases had no gene match. CDR1 and CDR2 (germline): MNHEY, SMNVEV (reference sequence). This CDR3 is 14 amino acids long. In DNA, the CDR3 is TGTGCCAGCAGTACAGGGGCAACTAATGAAAAACTGTTTTTT. Its protein product is CASSTGATNEKLFF.

There are many counts of this clonotype. The chain joins TRBV20-1 to TRBJ2-3; D is possibly TRBD1 or TRBD2 (5 bases each). This CDR3 is 15 amino acids long. Trimming shortened V by 3 bases and J by 3 bases, and 16 bases separated the two germline ends. Looked up from germline, CDR1 is DFQATT and CDR2 is SNEGSKA (reference sequence). In nucleotides, the CDR3 is TGCAGTGCTAGTACCGGGGCGGTCGGGACAGATACGCAGTATTTT. Protein sequence: CSASTGAVGTDTQYF.

This clonotype occurred a few times. The chain employs TRBV12-3 or TRBV12-4 and TRBJ1-5; TRBD1 might be the D (5 bases). The V gene lost 5 bases and the J gene lost 11 bases, with 16 bases spanning the gap. The CDR3 is made up of 13 amino acids. The CDR3 nucleotides are TGTGCCAGCAGTCCCTCACGCTCGGGGGCCCAGCATTTT. Translated, it gives CASSPSRSGAQHF.

This clonotype has at least ten counts. The genes are TRBV7-2 and TRBJ2-1; 13 bases map to TRBD2. The CDR3 extends over 15 amino acids. The junction had 7 bases not matched to a gene; V was cut back by 6 bases and J by 8 bases. Germline CDR1 is SGHTA and CDR2 is FQGNSA. The CDR3, as DNA: TGTGCCAGCAGTCGGACTAGCGGGAGTCTCGATGAGCAGTTCTTC. Translated: CASSRTSGSLDEQFF.

The rearrangement uses TRBV12-3 or TRBV12-4 and TRBJ2-1; 10 bases are a match to TRBD2. J was trimmed by 5 bases and V by 6 bases; bases with no gene match: 7. The CDR3 contains 15 residues. CDR3 amino acids: CASRIAGGGNNEQFF. The CDR3 DNA is TGTGCCAGCAGGATAGCGGGGGGCGGAAACAATGAGCAGTTCTTC.

There are a few counts of this clonotype. This chain joins TRBV29-1 and TRBJ1-1; the D gene is possibly TRBD1 (6 bases). The length of the CDR3 is 12 residues. Germline V gene sequence: CDR1 SQVTM, CDR2 ANQGSEA. Deletions cut 7 bases from V and 4 bases from J, with 13 bases between. The CDR3 DNA reads TGCAGCGGGACGACACAGGGCACTGAAGCTTTCTTT. This gives the protein CSGTTQGTEAFF.

This clonotype was seen a few times. J is TRBJ1-1 and V is TRBV5-4; D perhaps matches TRBD1 (6 bases). The CDR3 has 15 residues. V dropped 1 base and J dropped 2 bases, with 12 bases sitting between them. Germline CDR1 reads SGHNT; CDR2 reads YYREEE (reference sequence). This CDR3 reads CASSLWGQPNTEAFF. The CDR3 DNA reads as TGTGCCAGCAGCTTGTGGGGACAACCTAACACTGAAGCTTTCTTT.

CDR3 amino acids: CASSPARAGTYNEQFF. CDR3 nucleotide sequence: TGTGCCAGCAGCCCCGCGCGGGCAGGGACCTACAATGAGCAGTTCTTC. V is TRBV27 and J is TRBJ2-1; perhaps D is TRBD1 or TRBD2 (5 bases each). Germline V gene sequence: CDR1 MNHEY, CDR2 SMNVEV (reference sequence). CDR3 length: 16 amino acids. Between the trimmed V and J ends, which lost 6 bases and 2 bases, there was a span of 17 bases.

The gene calls are TRBV11-2 and TRBJ2-5, with D perhaps matching TRBD1 (5 bases). V lost 4 bases and J lost 2, with 14 bases in between. CDR1 is SGHAT and CDR2 is FQNNGV in the germline V gene. This CDR3 comprises 15 residues. The CDR3 bases are TGTGCCAGCAGCTCTAGGGGTACAGTTCAAGAGACCCAGTACTTC. Amino acids: CASSSRGTVQETQYF. The whole variable domain, remainder taken from reference TRBV11-2 and TRBJ2-5, is EAGVAQSPRYKIIEKRQSVAFWCNPISGHATLYWYQQILGQGPKLLIQFQNNGVVDDSQLPKDRFSAERLKGVDSTLKIQPAKLEDSAVYLCASSSRGTVQETQYFGPGTRLLVL.